Listed here are 21 T cell receptor beta chains from one sample, sequenced in a study of cytomegalovirus exposure and HLA in healthy donors. Use of 60 Vbeta and 13 Jbeta primers characterized the PCR. The data were produced by immunoSEQ multiplex PCR, yet TCRdb's version contains in-frame clones alone and is incomplete. This sample lists 75,000 to 85,000 clones; its ten largest clones have less than 0.65%. Sequencing was carried out using PBMCs. Source of these receptors: a man aged 45-65 years in good health and CMV-seronegative.

The J gene is TRBJ2-1, the V gene TRBV6-5; 9 bases fit TRBD1. CDR1 is MNHEY and CDR2 is SVGAGI in the germline V gene. Trimming cost V 6 bases and J 7 bases; bases outside gene matches: 10. The CDR3 covers 15 residues. CDR3 sequence: CASRRTGDTGNEQFF. CDR3 in DNA: TGTGCCAGCAGACGGACAGGGGATACTGGAAATGAGCAGTTCTTC.

The chain is built from TRBV6-5 and TRBJ2-7, with 12 nucleotides matching TRBD1. The V gene end was trimmed by 5 bases and the J gene end by 1 base; junction bases not matched to a gene: 3. The germline V gene has CDR1 MNHEY and CDR2 SVGAGI. The CDR3 sequence is 15 residues long. CDR3 bases: TGTGCCAGCAGTCGGGACAGGGGGCAATCCTACGAGCAGTACTTC. Translated: CASSRDRGQSYEQYF.

The chain links TRBV9 to TRBJ2-1; D perhaps matches TRBD2 (5 bases). Trimming cost V 3 bases and J 4 bases, with 14 bases left between them. The length of the CDR3 is 15 residues. Germline assignment: CDR1 SGDLS and CDR2 YYNGEE. The CDR3 loop reads CASSGSAGVYNEQFF. DNA of the CDR3: TGTGCCAGCAGCGGGTCCGCCGGGGTGTACAATGAGCAGTTCTTC.

This sequence joins TRBV7-3 and TRBJ2-5; 15 nucleotides match TRBD2. The ends lost 4 bases at V and 0 bases at J; junction bases unmatched: 6. Per germline, CDR1 SGHTA and CDR2 FQGTGA. This CDR3 spans 18 amino acids. CDR3 in DNA: TGTGCCAGCAGCTCCGGGACTAGCGGGGGGCTGTACCAAGAGACCCAGTACTTC. It specifies CASSSGTSGGLYQETQYF. The full variable domain, its missing parts supplied by reference TRBV7-3 and TRBJ2-5, is GAGVSQTPSNKVTEKGKYVELRCDPISGHTALYWYRQSLGQGPEFLIYFQGTGAADDSGLPNDRFFAVRPEGSVSTLKIQRTERGDSAVYLCASSSGTSGGLYQETQYFGPGTRLLVL.

The rearrangement joins TRBV10-2 to TRBJ1-3, with D maybe TRBD1 (5 bases). Looked up from germline, CDR1 is WSHSY and CDR2 is SAAADI. The V gene lost 7 bases and the J gene lost 0 bases, with 7 bases spanning the gap. The CDR3 is 13 residues long. The CDR3 protein is CASTGISGNTIYF. In nucleotides, the CDR3 is TGCGCCAGCACAGGGATCTCTGGAAACACCATATATTTT.

CDR3 bases: TGTGCCAGCAGCTTAGGACTAGCAGGCTACGAGCAGTACTTC. The encoded protein is CASSLGLAGYEQYF. The chain combines TRBV11-2 with TRBJ2-7, with 7 bases fitting TRBD2. Germline CDR1 and CDR2: SGHAT and FQNNGV. This CDR3 region has 14 residues. V lost 1 base to trimming and J lost 3 bases; unmatched junction nucleotides: 3.

The gene calls are TRBV7-9 and TRBJ1-5; 7 bases are a match to TRBD1. The J segment lost 5 bases and the V segment lost 3 bases, leaving 7 bases of the junction unmatched. The CDR3 has 15 residues. Germline CDR1 SEHNR, CDR2 FQNEAQ (reference sequence). The CDR3 region has the DNA TGTGCCAGCAGCTTGGGCAACACAGGGGATCAGCCCCAGCATTTT. Amino acid sequence: CASSLGNTGDQPQHF.

This rearrangement joins TRBV7-9 to TRBJ2-2; D possibly corresponds to TRBD2 (6 bases). The ends were cut back, 8 bases at V and 3 bases at J, with 13 bases in the middle. CDR3 size: 14 residues. Germline V gene sequence: CDR1 SEHNR, CDR2 FQNEAQ (reference sequence). CDR3 coding DNA: TGTGCCAGCCCCACCGGGGGTGACACCGGGGAGCTGTTTTTT. Residues: CASPTGGDTGELFF.

J is TRBJ2-1 and V is TRBV29-1, with 7 bases lining up with TRBD1. The CDR3 consists of 16 residues. Germline-derived CDR1 and CDR2 are SQVTM and ANQGSEA. V was clipped by 2 bases and J by 2 bases; unmatched bases: 9. The CDR3: CSVEKKQGPTYNEQFF. CDR3 DNA sequence: TGCAGCGTTGAAAAGAAACAGGGGCCCACCTACAATGAGCAGTTCTTC.

The chain has TRBV4-3 and TRBJ1-2, with D possibly matching TRBD1 (6 bases). V lost 3 bases and J lost 4, with 15 bases in between. The CDR3 spans 15 residues. Germline V lookup: CDR1 LGHNA, CDR2 YSLEER. CDR3 residues: CASSHGEGGPYGYTF. CDR3 coding DNA: TGCGCCAGCAGCCATGGGGAAGGGGGACCCTATGGCTACACCTTC.

This chain connects TRBV19 to TRBJ1-5; D not certain. Germline loops: CDR1 LNHDA, CDR2 SQIVND (reference sequence). Trimming removed 5 bases from V and 7 bases from J, with 12 bases in between. The CDR3 extends over 13 amino acids. CDR3 sequence: CASSYPGFQPQHF. In DNA form, the CDR3 reads TGTGCCAGTAGTTATCCGGGGTTCCAGCCCCAGCATTTT.

The chain has TRBV29-1 and TRBJ1-2; TRBD1 agrees at 9 bases. V was clipped by 8 bases and J by 4 bases; unmatched bases: 8. The CDR3 has 13 amino acids. Germline V gives CDR1 SQVTM, CDR2 ANQGSEA. The CDR3 sequence is CSLRTGEGYGYTF. The DNA for the CDR3 is TGCAGCCTAAGGACAGGGGAAGGCTATGGCTACACCTTC. The complete variable domain, with remaining parts taken from reference TRBV29-1 and TRBJ1-2, reads SAVISQKPSRDICQRGTSLTIQCQVDSQVTMMFWYRQQPGQSLTLIATANQGSEATYESGFVIDKFPISRPNLTFSTLTVSNMSPEDSSIYLCSLRTGEGYGYTFGSGTRLTVV.

J is TRBJ1-5 and V is TRBV27, with D possibly TRBD1 on 6 matching bases. The CDR3 runs 15 residues. V lost 6 bases to trimming and J lost 9 bases, with 21 bases between them. Germline CDR1 and CDR2: MNHEY and SMNVEV (reference sequence). Here the CDR3 DNA reads TGTGCCAGCAGCACGACGTACAGGGAGATCAGGCCCCAGCATTTT. Its translation is CASSTTYREIRPQHF.

The chain employs TRBV11-2 and TRBJ1-2; D is perhaps TRBD1 (5 bases). The V gene's germline CDR1 is SGHAT and CDR2 FQNNGV. Trimming shortened V by 1 base and J by 7 bases, and 10 bases separated the two germline ends. The CDR3 loop spans 13 amino acids. For the CDR3, the DNA is TGTGCCAGCAGCTTAGCACAGGATCTTGGCTACACCTTC. It is translated as CASSLAQDLGYTF.

Worth noting for this clone: The germline gene is not matched at one end of the junction; a read error may be the cause. At the DNA level, this CDR3 is encoded by other sequences in the same sample as well. The J gene is TRBJ1-1, the V gene TRBV10-3; D call uncertain. The CDR3 contains 14 residues. Per germline, CDR1 ENHRY and CDR2 SYGVKD. For the CDR3, the DNA is TGTGCCACCCACGCCGCGGGCGCGAACACTGAAGCTTTTTTT. It specifies CATHAAGANTEAFF.

The chain joins TRBV5-1 to TRBJ1-1; 10 bases fit TRBD1. V gave up 3 bases and J gave up 4 bases; unmatched junction bases: 3. Germline V lookup: CDR1 SGHRS, CDR2 YFSETQ. CDR3 length equals 14 residues. CDR3 in DNA: TGCGCCAGCAGCTCGGGGACAGGGGCCACTGAAGCTTTCTTT. As protein: CASSSGTGATEAFF.

The chain couples TRBV5-1 to TRBJ2-3; no clear D. V lost 6 bases, J lost 6 bases, and 11 bases lay in between. Per the germline V gene, CDR1 is SGHRS and CDR2 is YFSETQ. This CDR3 contains 12 residues. Here the CDR3 DNA reads TGCGCCAGCATGTCCCCTGCGGATACGCAGTATTTT. It is translated as CASMSPADTQYF.

The rearrangement uses TRBV10-1 and TRBJ2-3, with D uncertain. Germline assignment: CDR1 WNHNN and CDR2 SYGVQD (reference sequence). The ends were cut back, 4 bases at V and 0 bases at J, with 11 bases in the middle. This CDR3 is 15 amino acids long. CDR3 protein: CASSVGISSTDTQYF. The CDR3 region has the DNA TGCGCCAGCAGTGTTGGCATTTCTAGCACAGATACGCAGTATTTT.

The chain links TRBV7-9 to TRBJ2-7; TRBD1 aligns across 7 bases. Germline-derived CDR1 and CDR2 are SEHNR and FQNEAQ (reference sequence). The CDR3 has 14 residues. J lost 3 bases, V lost 6 bases, and 8 bases had no gene match. CDR3 DNA sequence: TGTGCCAGCAGTCTCCGGGACAGCGACTACGAGCAGTACTTC. This codes for CASSLRDSDYEQYF.

V is TRBV6-5 and J is TRBJ2-3, with a possible D match to TRBD2 (5 bases). Trimming stripped 2 bases from V and 1 base from J, with 7 bases between. The CDR3 sequence is 14 residues long. From germline, CDR1 is MNHEY and CDR2 SVGAGI. In DNA form, the CDR3 reads TGTGCCAGCAGTTACATGCGGGGCACAGATACGCAGTATTTT. It specifies CASSYMRGTDTQYF.

The chain carries TRBV9 and TRBJ2-7; tentatively, D is TRBD1 (6 bases). The germline CDR1 and CDR2 sequences are SGDLS and YYNGEE. The CDR3 is 12 amino acids. V shed 3 bases and J shed 3 bases, with 7 bases lying between them. The DNA of the CDR3 is TGTGCCAGCAGCGAGACAGGCTACGAGCAGTACTTC. Translation: CASSETGYEQYF.